The 26 T cell receptor beta chains given below trace back to one sample, sequenced in a study of T cells in Graves' hyperthyroidism and ophthalmopathy. Amplified TCR beta CDR3 regions derived from RNA transcripts. Researchers ran a first-round RT-PCR on the TCR CDR3 using the HTBI primer set. Each CDR3 protein gets one entry after TCRdb re-called the multiplex PCR reads with MiXCR. The sample has about 260,000 distinct CDR3 sequences; 25% are singletons. Sequencing was performed on blood. These receptors originate from a man aged 40-49 years with Graves' hyperthyroidism that later progressed to Graves' ophthalmopathy.

This clonotype was seen repeatedly, ten times or more. The J gene is TRBJ2-5, the V gene TRBV7-9; 11 bases line up with TRBD2. This CDR3 has 18 amino acids. The V gene's germline CDR1 is SEHNR and CDR2 FQNEAQ (reference sequence). Unmatched junction bases numbered 11, after V lost 4 bases and J lost 1 base. The CDR3 protein is CASSSQTGLAGSQETQYF. In nucleotides, the CDR3 is TGTGCCAGCAGCTCGCAGACAGGACTAGCGGGTTCCCAAGAGACCCAGTACTTC.

V is TRBV3-1 and J is TRBJ2-2, with no clear D. The V gene's germline CDR1 is LGHDT and CDR2 YNNKEL (reference sequence). CDR3 size: 14 residues. Trimming removed 7 bases from V and 1 base from J, with 10 bases in between. The DNA of the CDR3 is TGTGCCAGCACCCCGCTTCGGAACACCGGGGAGCTGTTTTTT. This encodes CASTPLRNTGELFF.

This clonotype was seen at least ten times. The rearrangement joins TRBV29-1 to TRBJ1-5; D gene unclear. The germline V and J ends were trimmed by 6 bases and 0 bases, with 9 bases remaining between them. Germline values: CDR1 SQVTM, CDR2 ANQGSEA. This CDR3 spans 13 amino acids. CDR3 sequence reads: CSVLENSNQPQHF. In DNA, the CDR3 is TGCAGCGTACTGGAAAATAGCAATCAGCCCCAGCATTTT.

V gene TRBV6-2 or TRBV6-3 combines with J gene TRBJ1-5, with TRBD1 identical over 12 bases. Per the germline V gene, CDR1 is MNHEY and CDR2 is SVGEGT. The CDR3 is made up of 19 amino acids. The V and J ends lost 6 bases and 0 bases, in that order; junction bases with no gene match: 12. In nucleotides, the CDR3 is TGTGCCAGCAGGCCCTATGGGACAGGGGGCCGTTATAGCAATCAGCCCCAGCATTTT. This translates into CASRPYGTGGRYSNQPQHF.

Ten or more counts support this clonotype. The gene calls are TRBV20-1 and TRBJ2-5, with 10 nucleotides matching TRBD2. This CDR3 is built from 20 residues. J gave up 5 bases and V 0 bases, and 21 bases lay outside the gene matches. The germline CDR1 and CDR2 sequences are DFQATT and SNEGSKA (reference sequence). CDR3 in DNA: TGCAGTGCTAGAGATGAGGAGGCTTCACTAGCGGGACGGGAGTGGGAGACCCAGTACTTC. Translation: CSARDEEASLAGREWETQYF.

The DNA for the CDR3 is TGTGCCAGCAGTTCCCGGACTAGCGGACGGCGATGGACCCAGTACTTC. It encodes CASSSRTSGRRWTQYF. This chain links TRBV6-5 with TRBJ2-5, with TRBD2 identical over 10 bases. The ends lost 4 bases at V and 7 bases at J; junction bases unmatched: 12. Germline CDR1 is MNHEY and CDR2 is SVGAGI. The CDR3 spans 16 residues.

This chain uses TRBV3-1 with TRBJ1-2; D might be TRBD1 (6 bases). The CDR3 totals 17 residues. Germline CDR1 LGHDT, CDR2 YNNKEL (reference sequence). Trimming stripped 0 bases from V and 4 bases from J, with 18 bases between. This CDR3 is CASSQDWGPPGSYGYTF. In DNA form, the CDR3 reads TGTGCCAGCAGCCAAGATTGGGGGCCACCGGGCTCCTATGGCTACACCTTC.

This clonotype occurred many times. The V and J genes are TRBV6-5 and TRBJ1-2; D possibly corresponds to TRBD1 (5 bases). The CDR3 consists of 14 residues. Looked up from germline, CDR1 is MNHEY and CDR2 is SVGAGI. Trimming took 5 bases from V and 4 from J, leaving 14 bases between them. The CDR3 is CASSLQGGPYGYTF. In nucleotides, the CDR3 is TGTGCCAGCAGTCTCCAGGGAGGACCCTATGGCTACACCTTC.

This clonotype appeared a few times. The gene calls are TRBV9 and TRBJ1-2; 10 bases map to TRBD1. The CDR3 contains 14 residues. CDR1 is SGDLS and CDR2 is YYNGEE in the germline V gene. V lost 6 bases to trimming and J lost 8 bases; unmatched junction nucleotides: 10. The CDR3 sequence is CASKDQGQGKGYTF. CDR3 nucleotides: TGTGCCAGCAAAGATCAGGGACAGGGGAAGGGCTACACCTTC.

This clonotype appeared many times. V and J are TRBV7-8 and TRBJ2-5; 9 positions match TRBD2. Germline CDR1 and CDR2: SGHVS and FQNEAQ. V gave up 1 base and J gave up 5 bases; unmatched junction bases: 14. There are 18 residues in the CDR3. The CDR3: CASSLGAGGPRYEETQYF. The CDR3 nucleotides read TGTGCCAGCAGCTTAGGGGCGGGAGGGCCGAGATACGAGGAGACCCAGTACTTC. Complete variable domain (other parts from reference TRBV7-8 and TRBJ2-5): GAGVSQSPRYKVAKRGQDVALRCDPISGHVSLFWYQQALGQGPEFLTYFQNEAQLDKSGLPSDRFFAERPEGSVSTLKIQRTQQEDSAVYLCASSLGAGGPRYEETQYFGPGTRLLVL.

The table lists this clonotype with many counts. The chain uses TRBV15 and TRBJ1-3, with no clear D. Germline V gene lookup returns CDR1 LNHNV and CDR2 YYDKDF (reference sequence). V dropped 5 bases and J dropped 1 base, with 15 bases sitting between them. The CDR3 covers 16 residues. For the CDR3, the DNA is TGTGCCACCAGCTCCGTCGCGCGGACTTCTGGAAACACCATATATTTT. Amino acids: CATSSVARTSGNTIYF.

At least ten counts were recorded for this clonotype. The chain links TRBV7-2 to TRBJ2-7, with 7 bases aligning to TRBD2. The germline V gene has CDR1 SGHTA and CDR2 FQGNSA. CDR3 length: 14 amino acids. After removal of 5 bases from V and 3 bases from J, the junction contained 7 bases not matched to a gene. CDR3 DNA sequence: TGTGCCAGCAGCGCGACTAGCAACGTCTACGAGCAGTACTTC. It is translated as CASSATSNVYEQYF.

V is TRBV20-1 and J is TRBJ1-5; D call uncertain. Trimming removed 3 bases from V and 2 bases from J, with 11 bases in between. The CDR3 is 14 residues long. Germline V CDR1 and CDR2: DFQATT, SNEGSKA (reference sequence). The CDR3 DNA reads as TGCAGTGCTAGTTTGGGTCTGGGCAATCAGCCCCAGCATTTT. It encodes CSASLGLGNQPQHF.

The chain combines TRBV28 with TRBJ2-5; 10 nucleotides align to TRBD2. J was trimmed by 5 bases and V by 7 bases; bases with no gene match: 16. This CDR3 is 17 amino acids long. Germline V gene data show CDR1 as MDHEN and CDR2 as SYDVKM. CDR3 region: CASTESGRTSGRETQYF. The CDR3 DNA reads TGTGCCAGCACCGAGAGCGGGAGGACTAGCGGAAGGGAGACCCAGTACTTC.

This clonotype was observed many times. The chain employs TRBV12-3 or TRBV12-4 and TRBJ2-2, with a tentative D call TRBD1 (5 bases). Trimming left V 3 bases short and J 7 bases short, with 18 bases between. The CDR3 totals 16 residues. The CDR3 DNA reads TGTGCCAGCAGTTTGTTGTGGGCCTCAGGGTTCGGGGAGCTGTTTTTT. It yields the protein CASSLLWASGFGELFF.

This clonotype has at least ten counts. This chain links TRBV12-3 or TRBV12-4 with TRBJ1-2; D not resolved. The CDR3 spans 14 residues. V lost 0 bases to trimming and J lost 8 bases, with 13 bases between them. CDR3 coding DNA: TGTGCCAGCAGTTTAGCGCATTTGAGTAAGGGCTACACCTTC. Its translation: CASSLAHLSKGYTF.

Ten or more counts support this clonotype. The CDR3 is CASTEQYF. In nucleotides, the CDR3 is TGTGCCAGCACCGAGCAGTACTTC. The chain is built from TRBV5-8 and TRBJ2-7; D is ambiguous. In germline, CDR1 is SGHTS, CDR2 YDEGEE. CDR3 length: 8 residues. Deletions cut 6 bases from V and 6 bases from J, with 1 base between.

This clonotype was counted at least ten times. The rearrangement links TRBV11-2 to TRBJ1-2; weak D call: TRBD1 (5 bases). Germline-derived CDR1 and CDR2 are SGHAT and FQNNGV. CDR3 size: 15 residues. V was cut by 5 bases and J by 0 bases, with 13 bases left in between. The CDR3, as DNA: TGTGCCAGCAGCCCAGGGTATGTGGCTAACTATGGCTACACCTTC. This codes for CASSPGYVANYGYTF.

Ten or more counts support this clonotype. V gene TRBV12-3 or TRBV12-4 combines with J gene TRBJ1-3, with D possibly TRBD1 on 6 matching bases. Trimming left V 8 bases short and J 3 bases short, with 14 bases between. CDR3 length: 14 amino acids. DNA for the CDR3: TGTGCCAGCCGGAATACAGGGTATGGAAACACCATATATTTT. As protein: CASRNTGYGNTIYF.

This clonotype was counted ten times or more. V and J are TRBV6-5 and TRBJ2-5; unclear D gene. Germline V gives CDR1 MNHEY, CDR2 SVGAGI. The V gene lost 2 bases and the J gene lost 5 bases, with 9 bases spanning the gap. This CDR3 is built from 13 residues. CDR3 residues: CASSYTPGETQYF. CDR3 sequence (DNA): TGTGCCAGCAGTTACACCCCCGGGGAGACCCAGTACTTC.

Many counts were recorded for this clonotype. V and J are TRBV12-3 or TRBV12-4 and TRBJ2-7; maybe TRBD2 (5 bases). The V end lost 3 bases, the J end lost 2 bases, and 11 bases lay between the germline ends. The CDR3 is 14 residues long. Here the CDR3 reads CASSFTGKTYEQYF. The CDR3, as DNA: TGTGCCAGCAGTTTCACGGGAAAAACCTACGAGCAGTACTTC.

There are many counts of this clonotype. The genes are TRBV12-3 or TRBV12-4 and TRBJ1-2, with TRBD1 matching over 8 bases. The V gene end was trimmed by 8 bases and the J gene end by 7 bases; junction bases not matched to a gene: 9. The CDR3 consists of 13 residues. CDR3 sequence (DNA): TGTGCCAGCGGTAGGGACAGGTTGTCTGGCTACACCTTC. Its translation: CASGRDRLSGYTF.

This clonotype was counted ten times or more. The chain is built from TRBV6-4 and TRBJ2-2; no firm D call. The CDR3 loop spans 18 amino acids. V gave up 2 bases and J gave up 2 bases, with 18 bases separating them. Germline V lookup: CDR1 MRHNA, CDR2 SNTAGT. The CDR3 loop reads CASSDREMLSKNTGELFF. The CDR3 region has the DNA TGTGCCAGCAGTGACAGGGAAATGTTGTCCAAAAACACCGGGGAGCTGTTTTTT.

This clonotype appeared many times. V and J are TRBV20-1 and TRBJ2-6, with 8 bases lining up with TRBD1. Germline CDR1 DFQATT, CDR2 SNEGSKA (reference sequence). Trimming took 6 bases from V and 0 from J; bases not matched to a gene: 10. CDR3 size: 17 residues. The CDR3 coding sequence is TGCAGTGCCCTCAGGGGGCGCAGACCCTCTGGGGCCAACGTCCTGACTTTC. Residues: CSALRGRRPSGANVLTF.

This clonotype was seen more than once but under ten times. The chain carries TRBV27 and TRBJ2-7; D is unclear. The V and J ends lost 3 bases and 3 bases respectively, with 12 bases between them. The CDR3 sequence is 14 residues long. Germline V gene lookup returns CDR1 MNHEY and CDR2 SMNVEV (reference sequence). The CDR3 reads CASSLKGKDYEQYF. In nucleotides, the CDR3 is TGTGCCAGCAGTTTGAAAGGGAAGGACTACGAGCAGTACTTC.

There are many counts of this clonotype. This rearrangement joins TRBV6-1 to TRBJ1-6; no clear D. This CDR3 spans 16 amino acids. Between the trimmed V and J ends, which lost 7 bases and 8 bases, there was a span of 21 bases. CDR1 and CDR2 from the germline V gene are MNHNS and SASEGT. The CDR3 DNA reads as TGTGCCAGCACTCCAGCTAGTCACCCCTCGGATTCACCCCTCCACTTT. Protein: CASTPASHPSDSPLHF.